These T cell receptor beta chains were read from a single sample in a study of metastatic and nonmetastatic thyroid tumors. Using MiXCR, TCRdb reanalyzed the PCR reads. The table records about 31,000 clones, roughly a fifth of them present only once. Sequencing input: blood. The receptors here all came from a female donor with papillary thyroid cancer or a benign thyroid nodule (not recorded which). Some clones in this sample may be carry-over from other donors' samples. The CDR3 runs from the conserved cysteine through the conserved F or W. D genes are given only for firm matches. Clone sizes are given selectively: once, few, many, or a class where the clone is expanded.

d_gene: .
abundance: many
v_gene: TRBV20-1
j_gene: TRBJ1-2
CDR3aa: CSAQTRGYGYTF
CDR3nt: TGCAGTGCCCAAACTAGGGGCTATGGCTACACCTTC

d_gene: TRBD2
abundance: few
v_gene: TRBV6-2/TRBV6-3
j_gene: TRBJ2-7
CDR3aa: CASSYARAGGPVEQYF
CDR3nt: TGTGCCAGCAGTTACGCGAGAGCGGGAGGGCCAGTCGAGCAGTACTTC

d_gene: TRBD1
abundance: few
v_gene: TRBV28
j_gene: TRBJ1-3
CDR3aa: CASSFLLGTGNTIYF
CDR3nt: TGTGCCAGCAGTTTCCTCCTGGGGACAGGGAACACCATATATTTT

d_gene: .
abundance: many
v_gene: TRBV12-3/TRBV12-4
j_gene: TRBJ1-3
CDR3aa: CASSFSASSGNTIYF
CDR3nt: TGTGCCAGCAGTTTCTCGGCGAGCTCTGGAAACACCATATATTTT

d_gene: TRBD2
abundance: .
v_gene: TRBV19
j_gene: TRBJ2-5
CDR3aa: CASSRTSGIATPYF
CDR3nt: TGTGCCAGTAGTAGGACTAGCGGGATTGCGACCCCGTACTTC

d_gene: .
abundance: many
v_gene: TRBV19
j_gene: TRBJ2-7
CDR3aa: CATKTVPTSYEQYF
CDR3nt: TGTGCCACTAAGACAGTTCCGACCTCCTACGAGCAGTACTTC

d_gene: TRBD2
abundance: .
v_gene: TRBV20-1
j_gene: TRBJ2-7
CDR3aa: CSAAVYGLAGGHEQYF
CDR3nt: TGCAGTGCTGCCGTTTACGGACTAGCGGGAGGTCACGAGCAGTACTTC

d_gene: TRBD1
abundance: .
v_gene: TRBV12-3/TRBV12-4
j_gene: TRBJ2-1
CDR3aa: CASSRQGWEQFF
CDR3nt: TGTGCCAGCAGCAGACAGGGATGGGAGCAGTTCTTC

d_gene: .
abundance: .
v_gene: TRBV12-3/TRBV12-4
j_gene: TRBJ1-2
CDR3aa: CASSLGVLDYGYTF
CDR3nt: TGTGCCAGCAGTTTAGGGGTCCTCGACTATGGCTACACCTTC

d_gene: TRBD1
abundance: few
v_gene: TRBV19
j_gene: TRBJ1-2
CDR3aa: CASSTRTGGYGYTF
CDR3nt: TGTGCCAGTAGTACCCGGACAGGGGGATATGGCTACACCTTC

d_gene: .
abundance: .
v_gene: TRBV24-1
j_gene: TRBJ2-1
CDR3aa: CATSDRTLSSYNEQFF
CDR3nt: TGTGCCACCAGTGATCGGACCCTCAGCTCCTACAATGAGCAGTTCTTC

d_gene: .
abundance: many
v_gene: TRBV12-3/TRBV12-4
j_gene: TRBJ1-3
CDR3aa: CASSRFSGNTIYF
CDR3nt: TGTGCCAGCAGTCGATTCTCTGGAAACACCATATATTTT

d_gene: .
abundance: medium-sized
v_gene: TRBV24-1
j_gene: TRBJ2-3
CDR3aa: CATSDPPGDTQYF
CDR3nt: TGTGCCACCAGTGATCCCCCTGGTGATACGCAGTATTTT

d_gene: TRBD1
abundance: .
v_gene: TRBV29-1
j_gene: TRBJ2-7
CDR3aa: CSVVEDRGYEQYF
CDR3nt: TGCAGCGTTGTCGAGGACAGGGGCTACGAGCAGTACTTC

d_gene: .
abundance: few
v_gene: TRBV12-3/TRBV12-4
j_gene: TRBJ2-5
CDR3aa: CASSRDLAAQETQYF
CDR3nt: TGTGCCAGCAGCCGGGATTTAGCGGCCCAAGAGACCCAGTACTTC

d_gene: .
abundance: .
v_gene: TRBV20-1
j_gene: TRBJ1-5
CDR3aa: CSARNPEGNQPQHF
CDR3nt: TGCAGTGCTAGAAACCCGGAGGGCAATCAGCCCCAGCATTTT

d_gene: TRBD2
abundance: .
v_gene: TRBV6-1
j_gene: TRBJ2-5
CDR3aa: CASGSGTSGPGEYF
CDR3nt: TGTGCCAGCGGAAGCGGGACTAGCGGTCCCGGAGAGTACTTC

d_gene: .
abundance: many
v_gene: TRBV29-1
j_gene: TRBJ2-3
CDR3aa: CSVATDTQYF
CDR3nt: TGCAGCGTGGCAACAGATACGCAGTATTTT

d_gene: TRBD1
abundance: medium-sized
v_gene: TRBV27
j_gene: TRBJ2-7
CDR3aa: CASSLVRDRAYEQYF
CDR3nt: TGTGCCAGCAGTTTAGTGCGGGACAGGGCCTACGAGCAGTACTTC

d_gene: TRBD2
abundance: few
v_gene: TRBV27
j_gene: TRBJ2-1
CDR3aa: CASSFGLAYEQFF
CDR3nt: TGTGCCAGCAGTTTTGGACTAGCCTATGAGCAGTTCTTC

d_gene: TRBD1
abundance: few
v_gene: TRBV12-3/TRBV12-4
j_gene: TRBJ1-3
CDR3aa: CASSSVQGNTIYF
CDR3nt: TGTGCCAGCAGTTCGGTACAGGGGAACACCATATATTTT

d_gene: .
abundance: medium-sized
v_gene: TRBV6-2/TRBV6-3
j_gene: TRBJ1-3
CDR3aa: CASRPGKSGNTIYF
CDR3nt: TGTGCCAGCAGGCCAGGCAAATCTGGAAACACCATATATTTT

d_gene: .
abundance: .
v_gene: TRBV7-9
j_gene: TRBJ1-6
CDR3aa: CASSTRDGDNSPLHF
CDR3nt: TGTGCCAGCAGCACACGGGACGGAGATAATTCACCCCTCCACTTT

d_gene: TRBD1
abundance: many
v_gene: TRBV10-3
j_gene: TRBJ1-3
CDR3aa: CAISGKQGAGNTIYF
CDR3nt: TGTGCCATCAGTGGGAAACAGGGGGCTGGAAACACCATATATTTT

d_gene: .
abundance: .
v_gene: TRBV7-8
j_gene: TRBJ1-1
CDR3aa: CASSSTTGRVNTEAFF
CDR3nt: TGTGCCAGCAGCTCAACAACAGGGCGGGTGAACACTGAAGCTTTCTTT

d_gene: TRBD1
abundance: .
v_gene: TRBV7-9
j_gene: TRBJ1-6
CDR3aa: CASSQGTGESPLHF
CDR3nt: TGTGCCAGCAGCCAAGGGACAGGAGAATCACCCCTCCACTTT

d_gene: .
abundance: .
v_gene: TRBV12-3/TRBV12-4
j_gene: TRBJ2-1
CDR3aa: CASSLVSYNEQFF
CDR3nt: TGTGCCAGCAGTTTAGTCAGTTACAATGAGCAGTTCTTC

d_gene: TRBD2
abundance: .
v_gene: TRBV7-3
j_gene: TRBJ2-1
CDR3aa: CASSSLAGVYNEQFF
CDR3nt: TGTGCCAGCAGCTCACTAGCGGGTGTCTACAATGAGCAGTTCTTC

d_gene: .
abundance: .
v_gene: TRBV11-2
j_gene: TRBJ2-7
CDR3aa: CASSSRLVQYF
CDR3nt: TGTGCCAGCAGCTCCAGACTAGTTCAGTACTTC